The entry that follows covers one TCR beta chain sequence. Its target is unknown. CDR3 length equals 16 residues. The ends lost 5 bases at V and 0 bases at J; junction bases unmatched: 7. Germline assignment: CDR1 SEHNR and CDR2 FQNEAQ (reference sequence). Axillary draining lymph nodes of breast cancer patients supplied the node samples. From the multiplex PCR reads, TCRdb called clonotypes with MiXCR, one entry per CDR3 protein. The table includes about 130,000 distinct CDR3 sequences, 21% detected once. The data were taken from a study of breast tumors, draining lymph nodes, adjacent tissues. Study-level findings and limits: Data only fit, rather than demonstrated, lymph node origin of most tumor T cells. Tumors had less TCR diversity than lymph nodes, more than nontumor tissue. Luminal-like breast cancer showed significantly higher tumor–nontumor repertoire similarity than basal-like. Most tumor T cells seemingly derive from lymph node, then expand in tumor.

V is TRBV7-9 and J is TRBJ2-7, with 10 bases matching TRBD2. The sequence derives from a female donor with breast cancer. Some clones in this sample may be carry-over from other donors' samples. The sequenced sample consisted of axillary lymph node tissue. CDR3 sequence (DNA): TGTGCCAGCAGCCCCTTTTCTAGCGGGGGCTCCTACGAGCAGTACTTC. This codes for CASSPFSSGGSYEQYF.